A single T cell receptor (beta chain) is shown here with its context. Its antigen remains unknown. Its ends do not fully match the called genes, so a read error is possible. These data come from a study of blood T cells in healthy people across ages. Points from the study as a whole: Long-lived donors had more naive CD4+ cells and higher diversity than aged donors. Total diversity from one million sequenced T cells was likely underestimated.

A J-beta primer mix and a sample-barcoded 5' primer were used in a second PCR of roughly 7 to 12 cycles. MiXCR, run by TCRdb on the 5' RACE reads, gives a single entry per CDR3 protein. The table shows 700,000 to 950,000 distinct CDR3 sequences, with about 42% occurring only once. The CDR3 length is 15 residues. CDR1 is LGHDT, CDR2 YNNKEL, per germline (reference sequence). This receptor was identified in a woman aged 55-69 years in good health. J is TRBJ1-1 and V is TRBV3-1; D gene unclear. Sequencing was done on a sample of blood. In nucleotides, the CDR3 is TGTGCCGGCAGCCGGCTAGGGTCCATGAACACTGAAGCTTTCTTT. Protein product: CAGSRLGSMNTEAFF. Drawing the rest from reference TRBV3-1 and TRBJ1-1, the complete variable domain is DTAVSQTPKYLVTQMGNDKSIKCEQNLGHDTMYWYKQDSKKFLKIMFSYNNKELIINETVPNRFSPKSPDKAHLNLHINSLELGDSAVYFCAGSRLGSMNTEAFFGQGTRLTVV.